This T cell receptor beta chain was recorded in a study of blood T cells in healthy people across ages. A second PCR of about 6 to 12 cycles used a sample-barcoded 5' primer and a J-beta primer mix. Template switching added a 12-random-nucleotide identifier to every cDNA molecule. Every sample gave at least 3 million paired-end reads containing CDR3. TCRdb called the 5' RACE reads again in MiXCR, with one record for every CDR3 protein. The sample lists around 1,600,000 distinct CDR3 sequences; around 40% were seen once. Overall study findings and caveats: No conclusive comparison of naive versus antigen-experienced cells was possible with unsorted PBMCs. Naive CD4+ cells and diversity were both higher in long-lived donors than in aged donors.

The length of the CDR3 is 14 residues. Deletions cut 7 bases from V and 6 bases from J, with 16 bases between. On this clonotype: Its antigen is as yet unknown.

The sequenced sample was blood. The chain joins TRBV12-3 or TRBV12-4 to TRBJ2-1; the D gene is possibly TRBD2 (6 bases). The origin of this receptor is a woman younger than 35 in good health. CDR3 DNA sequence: TGTGCCAGCACGCTCGGCGGGATCTCCAATGAGCAGTTCTTC. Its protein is CASTLGGISNEQFF.